This T cell receptor (beta chain) was recovered during a study of T cells after yellow fever vaccination. On the study more broadly: The authors prepared low-cell-number fractions using SMART-Seq v4 Ultra Low Input.

In this sample, this clonotype turned up a few times. Its antigen is still unknown. By 5'RACE template switching, TCR cDNA was produced, with a universal primer site and UMIs added in the process. TCRdb re-analysed the 5' RACE reads in MiXCR, keeping a single row per CDR3 protein. The table shows fewer than 500,000 distinct CDR3 sequences, with 18% occurring only once. Findings and limits, study-wide: Secondary responses were weaker yet peaked faster, day 5 versus 15. The study re-detected most primary-vaccination clones after the booster (approximately 96% CD4, roughly 91% CD8).

The TCR was taken from a man in his late teens or twenties who received the YFV17D yellow fever vaccine. This specimen was PBMCs, taken before the yellow fever booster vaccination.

The CDR3 loop reads CASSLVQSSYEQYF. In DNA, the CDR3 is TGTGCCAGCAGCTTAGTTCAGAGCTCCTACGAGCAGTACTTC. The chain couples TRBV13 to TRBJ2-7; D is uncertain. Germline CDR1 reads PRHDT; CDR2 reads FYEKMQ (reference sequence). The CDR3 is 14 amino acids. Trimming pared 1 base from V and 0 bases from J, leaving 7 bases between.